This T cell receptor beta chain was recovered during a study of T-cell reconstitution after alpha-beta-depleted transplantation in children. Per the germline V gene, CDR1 is ENHRY and CDR2 is SYGVKD. The CDR3 has 15 residues. Trimming took 6 bases from V and 0 from J, leaving 12 bases between them. There are many counts of this clonotype. Preparing the TCRbeta library involved the use of unique molecular identifiers. TCRdb recomputed calls from the PCR reads with MiXCR, one row per CDR3 protein. The sample has over 400,000 distinct CDR3 sequences, 9.5% to 15% seen once. The J gene is TRBJ2-1, the V gene TRBV10-3, with a tentative D call TRBD2 (5 bases). This specimen was PBMCs from the stem cell graft donor, taken from the stem cell graft. The source is a human donor who donated a stem cell graft to a child with combined immunodeficiency. The CDR3 DNA follows: TGTGCCATCAGAACGGACTTGAGCTCCTACAATGAGCAGTTCTTC. It codes for CAIRTDLSSYNEQFF.